This record looks at one TCR beta chain sequence and its context. In TCRdb, the RACE reads were re-called with MiXCR into one record per CDR3 protein. In the table there are approximately 100,000 distinct CDR3 sequences, roughly a tenth of which are singletons. Germline lookup yields CDR1 LNHDA and CDR2 SQIVND (reference sequence). Between the trimmed V and J ends, which lost 7 bases and 2 bases, there was a span of 15 bases. The CDR3 sequence is 14 residues long. As for time point: patch test 2, 6 weeks after DPC sensitization. Specified treatment: therapeutic diphenylcyclopropenone sensitization with weekly scalp DPC. Every patch test was put on after a blood sample was taken. Every donor had alopecia and was 18 to 70 years old; all were suitable for DPC. The record originates from a study of human T cells and chemical hapten exposure. Study-wide background: On approximately 2 cm by approximately 2 cm of upper inner arm skin, sensitization was performed with 2% DPC.

The gene calls are TRBV19 and TRBJ2-7; the D gene is possibly TRBD1 (5 bases). This specimen was whole blood, taken in connection with sensitization to the hapten diphenylcyclopropenone (DPC). This TCR was sampled from a woman in her thirties or forties with alopecia areata. Some clones in this sample may be carry-over from other donors' samples. Written as DNA, the CDR3 is TGTGCCAGTAAAACCGCTACAGGAACCTACGAGCAGTACTTC. Translated, it gives CASKTATGTYEQYF.